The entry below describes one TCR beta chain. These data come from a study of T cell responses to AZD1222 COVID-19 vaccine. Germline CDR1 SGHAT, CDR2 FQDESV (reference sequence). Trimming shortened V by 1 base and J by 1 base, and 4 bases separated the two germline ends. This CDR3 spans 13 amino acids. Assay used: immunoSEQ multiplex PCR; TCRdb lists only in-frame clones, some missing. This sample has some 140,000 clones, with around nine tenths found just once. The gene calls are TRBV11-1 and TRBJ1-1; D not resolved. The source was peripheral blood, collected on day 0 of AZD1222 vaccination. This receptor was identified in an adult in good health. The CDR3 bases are TGTGCCAGCAGCTTAGGCAGGAACACTGAAGCTTTCTTT. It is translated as CASSLGRNTEAFF.